These 23 T cell receptor beta chains originate from one sample sequenced in a study of T cells after yellow fever vaccination. One entry per CDR3 protein, called by TCRdb with MiXCR from the 5' RACE reads. This table has some 150,000 distinct CDR3 sequences, over 7% appearing once. The sequencing used CD8+ T cells sorted from PBMCs, collected 45 days after the yellow fever booster vaccination. Receptors originate from a man between 18 and 29 years old who received the YFV17D yellow fever vaccine.

This clonotype has a handful of counts. V and J are TRBV11-2 and TRBJ2-7, with a tentative D call TRBD1 (5 bases). The CDR3 runs to 13 residues. Trimming took off 3 bases at V and 5 bases at J, with 11 bases between the two ends. Germline V CDR1 and CDR2: SGHAT, FQNNGV. In DNA form, the CDR3 reads TGTGCCAGCAGCTTCCCAGGGCTCGACGAGCAGTACTTC. It encodes CASSFPGLDEQYF.

There are a few counts of this clonotype. The chain uses TRBV5-1 and TRBJ2-2; TRBD2 aligns across 11 bases. The CDR3 consists of 22 residues. V shed 2 bases and J 2 bases; nucleotides not matched to a gene: 20. Per germline, CDR1 SGHRS and CDR2 YFSETQ. CDR3 protein: CASSFLLTSGVIKGSNTGELFF. CDR3 bases: TGCGCCAGCAGCTTTTTACTGACTAGCGGGGTAATTAAAGGATCAAACACCGGGGAGCTGTTTTTT.

This clonotype was recorded many times. The V gene is TRBV6-5, the J gene TRBJ2-2; a weak D match, TRBD1 (6 bases). The length of the CDR3 is 16 residues. V was clipped by 0 bases and J by 4 bases, with 12 bases between them. Germline V gives CDR1 MNHEY, CDR2 SVGAGI. CDR3 sequence reads: CASSYSWDNPTGELFF. CDR3 in DNA: TGTGCCAGCAGTTACTCCTGGGACAACCCCACCGGGGAGCTGTTTTTT.

This chain joins TRBV6-2 or TRBV6-3 and TRBJ2-1, with D tentatively TRBD1 or TRBD2 (5 bases each). Trimming removed 2 bases at V and 9 bases at J, with 11 bases between. This CDR3 comprises 13 residues. Germline CDR1 is MNHEY and CDR2 is SVGEGT. DNA for the CDR3: TGTGCCAGCAGTTACGGGTGGGGGAGTGAGCAGTTCTTC. Translation gives CASSYGWGSEQFF.

This chain uses TRBV4-1 with TRBJ1-1; D remains unclear. Germline values: CDR1 MGHRA, CDR2 YSYEKL. V lost 4 bases and J 3 bases, leaving 15 bases between the germline ends. The CDR3 extends over 15 amino acids. The CDR3 sequence: CASSLQVGGDTEAFF. The DNA of the CDR3 is TGCGCCAGCAGCCTTCAAGTCGGCGGGGACACTGAAGCTTTCTTT.

This rearrangement joins TRBV4-1 to TRBJ1-5; D is unresolved. This CDR3 region has 17 residues. Germline CDR1 is MGHRA and CDR2 is YSYEKL. With 0 bases removed from V and 4 bases from J, the gap between germline ends came to 16 bases. The CDR3 is CASSQDIGSGVNQPQHF. The CDR3, as DNA: TGCGCCAGCAGCCAAGATATCGGGTCGGGAGTGAATCAGCCCCAGCATTTT.

The CDR3 nucleotides read TGTGCCAGTAGTATGGGCCCGATAGGGGAGACCCAGTACTTC. Translated, it gives CASSMGPIGETQYF. This sequence joins TRBV19 and TRBJ2-5, with D unresolved. Germline V gives CDR1 LNHDA, CDR2 SQIVND (reference sequence). This CDR3 has 14 residues. Trimming took off 3 bases at V and 5 bases at J, with 13 bases between the two ends.

The chain recombines TRBV11-2 with TRBJ1-2, with 7 bases matching TRBD1. The CDR3 is made up of 13 amino acids. The ends lost 8 bases at V and 8 bases at J; junction bases unmatched: 11. Germline loops: CDR1 SGHAT, CDR2 FQNNGV. CDR3 sequence (DNA): TGTGCCAGCCGGAAGACAGGGCAGGGGGGCTACACCTTC. Its translation is CASRKTGQGGYTF.

This clonotype was observed a few times. The J gene is TRBJ2-5, the V gene TRBV12-3 or TRBV12-4, with D maybe TRBD1 (6 bases). This CDR3 region has 13 residues. Between the trimmed V and J ends, which lost 6 bases and 5 bases, there was a span of 13 bases. The CDR3 sequence: CASRGTGYETQYF. In DNA, the CDR3 is TGTGCCAGCAGAGGTACAGGGTATGAGACCCAGTACTTC.

V and J are TRBV5-1 and TRBJ1-2; 9 bases are shared with TRBD1. The CDR3 totals 17 residues. CDR1 SGHRS and CDR2 YFSETQ come from the germline V gene. Germline trimming cut 4 bases from V and 6 bases from J; bases unmatched to any gene: 16. The chain's CDR3 is CASSDRTGAPGWHGYTF. In DNA, the CDR3 is TGCGCCAGCAGCGACCGGACAGGGGCGCCCGGGTGGCATGGCTACACCTTC.

CDR3 coding DNA: TGCAGTGCTATGGCCTACGAGCAGTATGTC. It encodes CSAMAYEQYV. The chain couples TRBV20-1 to TRBJ2-7; the D is unclear. The length of the CDR3 is 10 residues. Germline values: CDR1 DFQATT, CDR2 SNEGSKA (reference sequence).

This clonotype was seen at least ten times. The chain is built from TRBV28 and TRBJ2-1, with D perhaps TRBD1 (5 bases). Deletions cut 2 bases from V and 6 bases from J, with 11 bases between. Looked up from germline, CDR1 is MDHEN and CDR2 is SYDVKM. CDR3 length: 14 residues. Written as DNA, the CDR3 is TGTGCCAGCAGTTTAGAAGGGGCCGCCAATGAGCAGTTCTTC. It specifies CASSLEGAANEQFF.

The genes are TRBV5-6 and TRBJ1-2; D not certain. The CDR3 sequence is 11 residues long. Per germline, CDR1 SGHDT and CDR2 YYEEEE. With 2 bases removed from V and 3 bases from J, the gap between germline ends came to 2 bases. In DNA, the CDR3 is TGTGCCAGCAGCTTCGACTATGGCTACACCTTC. As protein: CASSFDYGYTF.

Ten or more counts support this clonotype. The chain couples TRBV6-4 to TRBJ2-1; D not resolved. Germline CDR1 MRHNA, CDR2 SNTAGT. Trimming cost V 6 bases and J 6 bases, with 9 bases left between them. This CDR3 contains 12 residues. The CDR3 spells CASRGLGNEQFF. DNA of the CDR3: TGTGCCAGCAGAGGCCTAGGCAATGAGCAGTTCTTC.

This clonotype has only a few counts. The rearrangement links TRBV6-1 to TRBJ2-7, with D perhaps being TRBD1 or TRBD2 (5 bases each). CDR1 is MNHNS and CDR2 is SASEGT in the germline V gene. Trimming took 6 bases from V and 4 from J, leaving 16 bases between them. The CDR3 loop spans 14 amino acids. The CDR3 spells CASRPGPLLYEQYV. The CDR3, as DNA: TGTGCCAGCAGGCCGGGACCCTTACTTTACGAGCAGTACGTC.

This clonotype was seen a few times. The rearrangement links TRBV4-1 to TRBJ2-5, with TRBD2 matching over 12 bases. The CDR3 sequence is 15 residues long. Germline V gene data show CDR1 as MGHRA and CDR2 as YSYEKL. Unmatched junction bases numbered 1, after V lost 0 bases and J lost 5 bases. CDR3 loop: CASSQDLAGGETQYF. The CDR3, as DNA: TGCGCCAGCAGCCAAGACCTAGCGGGGGGGGAGACCCAGTACTTC.

In its sample, this clonotype was seen a few times. This sequence joins TRBV29-1 and TRBJ1-1, with TRBD1 matching over 7 bases. The CDR3 totals 16 residues. The germline V gene encodes CDR1 SQVTM and CDR2 ANQGSEA. V shed 0 bases and J 5 bases; nucleotides not matched to a gene: 12. The CDR3 DNA sequence: TGCAGCGTTGAAGATAGTCCGATACAGGGGAGGACTGAAGCTTTCTTT. Translation gives CSVEDSPIQGRTEAFF.

The sample holds a few counts of this clonotype. The rearrangement links TRBV4-1 to TRBJ2-2; D is unclear. V was shortened by 1 base and J by 3 bases, with 9 bases between the two germline ends. Germline V gene data show CDR1 as MGHRA and CDR2 as YSYEKL. The CDR3 is made up of 15 amino acids. The CDR3 sequence: CASSQVTGYTGELFF. CDR3 in DNA: TGCGCCAGCAGCCAAGTGACCGGGTACACCGGGGAGCTGTTTTTT.

This CDR3 reads CASSLGAGGQPQHF. In DNA, the CDR3 is TGTGCCAGCAGCTTAGGGGCCGGCGGTCAGCCCCAGCATTTT. This chain connects TRBV7-9 to TRBJ1-5, with D unresolved. The CDR3 contains 14 residues. Trimming cost V 1 base and J 6 bases, with 10 bases left between them. Germline V gene lookup returns CDR1 SEHNR and CDR2 FQNEAQ (reference sequence).

V gene TRBV29-1 combines with J gene TRBJ2-5; 8 nucleotides agree with TRBD2. The CDR3 is 18 amino acids. Germline values: CDR1 SQVTM, CDR2 ANQGSEA. J lost 2 bases, V lost 1 base, and 15 bases had no gene match. The CDR3 is CSVEGAVASSGRQETQYF. CDR3 nucleotide sequence: TGCAGCGTTGAAGGTGCGGTGGCGTCTAGCGGGCGACAAGAGACCCAGTACTTC.

This rearrangement joins TRBV7-8 to TRBJ2-3; 9 bases are a match to TRBD1. This CDR3 has 15 amino acids. Germline CDR1 SGHVS, CDR2 FQNEAQ. J was trimmed by 1 base and V by 5 bases; bases with no gene match: 4. For the CDR3, the DNA is TGTGCCAGCAGCCGTGGGACAGGGCGCACAGATACGCAGTATTTT. Its protein product is CASSRGTGRTDTQYF. Variable domain in full (rest from reference TRBV7-8 and TRBJ2-3): GAGVSQSPRYKVAKRGQDVALRCDPISGHVSLFWYQQALGQGPEFLTYFQNEAQLDKSGLPSDRFFAERPEGSVSTLKIQRTQQEDSAVYLCASSRGTGRTDTQYFGPGTRLTVL.

CDR3 sequence reads: CATSGDGQGVFFDTQYF. The CDR3 bases are TGTGCCACCAGTGGCGACGGACAGGGGGTTTTTTTTGATACGCAGTATTTT. The chain employs TRBV24-1 and TRBJ2-3; TRBD1 matches 10 bases. V shed 5 bases, J shed 6 bases, and the junction held 13 bases outside the gene matches. Germline V gives CDR1 KGHDR, CDR2 SFDVKD. The CDR3 has 17 amino acids.

This clonotype was counted a few times. The gene calls are TRBV29-1 and TRBJ1-2; TRBD1 aligns across 10 bases. CDR1 SQVTM and CDR2 ANQGSEA come from the germline V gene. V gave up 1 base and J gave up 8 bases; unmatched junction bases: 10. This CDR3 region has 15 residues. The CDR3 here is CSVEVTGTGDLGYTF. The DNA for the CDR3 is TGCAGCGTTGAAGTTACCGGGACAGGGGATCTGGGCTACACCTTC.